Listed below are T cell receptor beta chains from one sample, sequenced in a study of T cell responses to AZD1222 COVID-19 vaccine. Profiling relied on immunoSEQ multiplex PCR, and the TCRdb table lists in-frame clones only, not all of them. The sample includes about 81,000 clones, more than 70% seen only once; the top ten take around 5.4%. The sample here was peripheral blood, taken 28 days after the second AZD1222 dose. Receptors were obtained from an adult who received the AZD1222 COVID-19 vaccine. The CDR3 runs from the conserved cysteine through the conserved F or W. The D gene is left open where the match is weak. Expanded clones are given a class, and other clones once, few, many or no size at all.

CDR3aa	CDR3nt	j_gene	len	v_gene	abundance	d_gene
CASSPVAGEKLFF	TGTGCCAGCAGCCCAGTGGCGGGGGAAAAACTGTTTTTT	TRBJ1-4	13	TRBV14	few	.
CASSLVILESYEQYF	TGTGCCAGCAGCTTAGTAATACTCGAATCCTACGAGCAGTACTTC	TRBJ2-7	15	TRBV11-2	once	.
CASSLMGGHYTDTQYF	TGTGCCAGCAGCTTAATGGGGGGGCACTACACAGATACGCAGTATTTT	TRBJ2-3	16	TRBV7-2	.	.
CASSFDTTGVRGYTF	TGTGCCAGCAGCTTCGATACCACAGGGGTCCGTGGCTACACCTTC	TRBJ1-2	15	TRBV7-9	.	TRBD1
CASSLRERQYF	TGTGCCAGCAGCCTCCGGGAGAGGCAGTACTTC	TRBJ2-7	11	TRBV3-1/TRBV3-2	.	.
CASSQRGRTEAFF	TGTGCCAGCAGCCAACGGGGGCGAACTGAAGCTTTCTTT	TRBJ1-1	13	TRBV14	.	.
CASTAQGVYGYTF	TGTGCCAGCACCGCGCAGGGTGTCTATGGCTACACCTTC	TRBJ1-2	13	TRBV2	.	.
CSVWRGGTQYF	TGCAGCGTCTGGCGTGGGGGTACGCAGTATTTT	TRBJ2-3	11	TRBV29-1	.	.
CASSRLAIGEQFF	TGCGCCAGCAGCAGACTAGCGATAGGTGAGCAGTTCTTC	TRBJ2-1	13	TRBV10-1	.	TRBD2
CASSQLDLIRTDTQYF	TGCGCCAGCAGCCAACTTGATTTAATTCGCACAGATACGCAGTATTTT	TRBJ2-3	16	TRBV4-1	.	.
CASSPGGGNQPQHF	TGTGCCAGCTCGCCAGGGGGTGGCAATCAGCCCCAGCATTTT	TRBJ1-5	14	TRBV18	.	TRBD1
CASKASGGVEQFF	TGTGCCAGCAAGGCTAGCGGGGGGGTCGAGCAGTTCTTC	TRBJ2-1	13	TRBV6-4	.	TRBD2
CASRYGTRVNTEAFF	TGTGCCAGCAGGTACGGGACACGGGTGAACACTGAAGCTTTCTTT	TRBJ1-1	15	TRBV5-4	.	.
CASRTATGWGGELFF	TGTGCCAGCAGAACCGCTACAGGGTGGGGCGGGGAGCTGTTTTTT	TRBJ2-2	15	TRBV27	.	.
CASSPRYGGSGRAEQYF	TGCGCCAGCAGCCCCCGCTACGGGGGTAGCGGGAGGGCCGAGCAGTACTTC	TRBJ2-7	17	TRBV5-1	few	TRBD2
CASSYRQGLGDYGYTF	TGTGCCAGCAGTTACCGACAGGGTCTTGGGGACTATGGCTACACCTTC	TRBJ1-2	16	TRBV6-5	.	TRBD1
CASSLAGTGRGTEAFF	TGTGCCAGCAGCTTAGCAGGGACAGGGCGGGGGACTGAAGCTTTCTTT	TRBJ1-1	16	TRBV11-2	.	TRBD1
CASSLPQGGGYGYTF	TGTGCCAGCAGCTTACCACAGGGGGGCGGCTATGGCTACACCTTC	TRBJ1-2	15	TRBV7-9	once	TRBD1
CASSLGGSYSGNTIYF	TGTGCCAGCAGCTTAGGCGGGTCCTACTCTGGAAACACCATATATTTT	TRBJ1-3	16	TRBV7-9	.	.
CASSEAFYEQYF	TGTGCCAGCAGTGAAGCCTTTTACGAGCAGTACTTC	TRBJ2-7	12	TRBV6-1	few	.
CASSARQLTSTDTQYF	TGTGCCAGCAGTGCCCGACAGCTTACTAGCACAGATACGCAGTATTTT	TRBJ2-3	16	TRBV7-9	.	.
CASSLGGASLMEEQFF	TGCGCCAGCAGCTTAGGGGGGGCCAGTTTAATGGAGGAGCAGTTCTTC	TRBJ2-1	16	TRBV5-1	.	.
CASSYGGGIYAQHF	TGTGCCAGCAGTTACGGCGGCGGGATTTATGCCCAGCATTTT	TRBJ1-5	14	TRBV6-5	.	.
CASSPWTGRNSPLHF	TGTGCCAGCAGCCCATGGACAGGGAGGAATTCACCCCTCCACTTT	TRBJ1-6	15	TRBV6-5	.	TRBD1
CASSSGLRETQYF	TGTGCCAGCAGTTCCGGGCTTCGAGAGACCCAGTACTTC	TRBJ2-5	13	TRBV6-5	.	.
CASSRLTGGNGELFF	TGTGCCAGCAGCCGGCTGACAGGGGGCAACGGGGAGCTGTTTTTT	TRBJ2-2	15	TRBV28	.	TRBD1
CASSPLGGDGRTQYF	TGTGCCAGCAGTCCCCTGGGGGGAGACGGGCGTACGCAGTATTTT	TRBJ2-3	15	TRBV27	.	.
CATSRDLSIGNQPQHF	TGTGCCACCAGCCGGGACCTTTCTATTGGCAATCAGCCCCAGCATTTT	TRBJ1-5	16	TRBV15	.	.
CSVAPYRTNYGYTF	TGCAGCGTTGCTCCTTACAGGACAAACTATGGCTACACCTTC	TRBJ1-2	14	TRBV29-1	once	.
CASTRTGGKAEAFF	TGTGCCAGCACTAGAACAGGGGGGAAGGCTGAAGCTTTCTTT	TRBJ1-1	14	TRBV27	.	TRBD1
CAIPRHSGGNYGYTF	TGTGCCATCCCGAGACACTCCGGAGGGAACTATGGCTACACCTTC	TRBJ1-2	15	TRBV6-5	.	.
CASSFWNRPTDEQFF	TGTGCCAGCAGTTTCTGGAACCGACCCACGGATGAGCAGTTCTTC	TRBJ2-1	15	TRBV27	.	.
CASSQPLGPTYTQYF	TGTGCCAGCAGCCAACCTCTAGGGCCCACGTATACGCAGTATTTT	TRBJ2-3	15	TRBV3-1/TRBV3-2	medium-sized	.
CSGTENTGELFF	TGCAGCGGAACAGAAAACACCGGGGAGCTGTTTTTT	TRBJ2-2	12	TRBV29-1	.	.
CASSQKGGANVLTF	TGTGCCAGCAGCCAGAAGGGGGGGGCCAACGTCCTGACTTTC	TRBJ2-6	14	TRBV3-1/TRBV3-2	.	.
CASTPGPLGEQYF	TGTGCCAGCACCCCCGGACCGTTGGGGGAGCAGTACTTC	TRBJ2-7	13	TRBV2	.	.
CASSVALAGGEDTQYF	TGTGCCAGCAGCGTAGCCCTAGCGGGAGGGGAGGATACGCAGTATTTT	TRBJ2-3	16	TRBV9	.	TRBD2
CASSLGDREEDTQYF	TGCGCCAGCAGCTTGGGTGACAGGGAGGAAGATACGCAGTATTTT	TRBJ2-3	15	TRBV5-1	.	.
CAADRGTGEQYF	TGTGCCGCAGACAGGGGAACGGGCGAGCAGTACTTC	TRBJ2-7	12	TRBV21-1	.	.
CASSLAGGGETDTQYF	TGTGCCAGCAGCTTGGCAGGCGGAGGGGAAACAGATACGCAGTATTTT	TRBJ2-3	16	TRBV7-9	.	.
CASSLWQPSIGTEAFF	TGTGCCAGCAGCTTATGGCAGCCTTCCATTGGGACTGAAGCTTTCTTT	TRBJ1-1	16	TRBV7-3	once	.
CAISESHRGDTQYF	TGTGCCATCAGTGAGTCCCACCGTGGAGATACGCAGTATTTT	TRBJ2-3	14	TRBV10-3	.	.
CASSHGRGRDTAETQYF	TGTGCCAGCAGCCACGGGCGCGGGAGGGATACGGCAGAGACCCAGTACTTC	TRBJ2-5	17	TRBV5-6	.	TRBD2
CASSEWDGNTEAFF	TGTGCCAGCAGTGAGTGGGACGGGAACACTGAAGCTTTCTTT	TRBJ1-1	14	TRBV6-1	.	.
CASSSSLWAQETQYF	TGTGCCAGCAGCTCGTCCCTGTGGGCCCAAGAGACCCAGTACTTC	TRBJ2-5	15	TRBV7-8	.	.
CAISESMDRGHEQYF	TGTGCCATCAGTGAGTCGATGGACAGGGGCCACGAGCAGTACTTC	TRBJ2-7	15	TRBV10-3	.	TRBD1
CASRPQGPGTQYF	TGTGCCAGCAGGCCACAGGGTCCGGGGACGCAGTATTTT	TRBJ2-3	13	TRBV11-1	.	.
CASSRGLLSYNEQFF	TGTGCCAGCAGTCGTGGGCTCCTCTCCTACAATGAGCAGTTCTTC	TRBJ2-1	15	TRBV28	.	.
CASSDIGELFF	TGTGCCAGCAGTGACATCGGGGAGCTGTTTTTT	TRBJ2-2	11	TRBV6-2/TRBV6-3	.	.
CASSLRGHGEKLFF	TGTGCCAGCAGCTTAAGAGGGCATGGGGAAAAACTGTTTTTT	TRBJ1-4	14	TRBV5-4	.	.
CATSRGQGTSNEQFF	TGTGCCACCAGCAGGGGGCAGGGAACCTCCAATGAGCAGTTCTTC	TRBJ2-1	15	TRBV15	.	.
CATSKGRETQYF	TGTGCCACCAGCAAAGGGCGGGAGACCCAGTACTTC	TRBJ2-5	12	TRBV15	.	.
CASSSTTGELFF	TGTGCCAGCAGTTCAACCACCGGGGAGCTGTTTTTT	TRBJ2-2	12	TRBV28	.	.
CASTAGPGNEQFF	TGTGCCAGTACAGCGGGGCCCGGGAATGAGCAGTTCTTC	TRBJ2-1	13	TRBV19	.	TRBD2
CASSVGTGPWDEQFF	TGTGCCAGCAGTGTTGGGACAGGCCCGTGGGATGAGCAGTTCTTC	TRBJ2-1	15	TRBV6-4	.	TRBD1